This T cell receptor (beta chain) was recorded in a study of patients and donors after allogeneic stem cell transplantation. V lost 2 bases, J lost 8 bases, and 12 bases lay in between. In germline, CDR1 is MGHRA, CDR2 YSYEKL. The CDR3 is 13 amino acids. TCRdb re-called the RT-PCR reads with MiXCR, one entry per CDR3 protein. The profile shows approximately 220,000 distinct CDR3 sequences, about 38% of them singletons. The J gene is TRBJ1-2, the V gene TRBV4-1, with D hard to call. Sequencing was done on a sample of blood, either unsorted or a sorted T cell fraction (not recorded which). The TCR sequence derives from a human donor who was either an allogeneic HSCT recipient or a stem cell or donor lymphocyte infusion donor (not recorded which). It is not recorded whose cells these are; they may come from a transplant donor. In DNA form, the CDR3 reads TGCGCCAGCAGCCAATTGGGTCTTAGAGGCTACACCTTC. It yields the protein CASSQLGLRGYTF.